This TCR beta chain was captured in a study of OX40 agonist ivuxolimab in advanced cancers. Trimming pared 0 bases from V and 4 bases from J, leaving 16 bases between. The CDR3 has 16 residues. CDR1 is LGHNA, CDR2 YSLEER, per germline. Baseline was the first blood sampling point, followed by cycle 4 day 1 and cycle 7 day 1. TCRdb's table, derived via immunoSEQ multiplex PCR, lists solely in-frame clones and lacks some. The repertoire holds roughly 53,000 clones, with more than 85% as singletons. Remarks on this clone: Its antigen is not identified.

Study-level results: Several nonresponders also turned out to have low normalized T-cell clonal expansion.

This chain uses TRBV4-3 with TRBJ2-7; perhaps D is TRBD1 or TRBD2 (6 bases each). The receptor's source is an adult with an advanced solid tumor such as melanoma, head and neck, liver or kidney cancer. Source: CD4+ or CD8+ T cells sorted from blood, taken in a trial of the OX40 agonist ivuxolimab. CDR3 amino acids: CASSQDWPGEAYEQYF. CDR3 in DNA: TGCGCCAGCAGCCAAGATTGGCCAGGGGAGGCGTACGAGCAGTACTTC.